This TCR beta chain was documented in a study of human versus mouse CDR3 diversity and MHC coevolution. TCRdb's copy holds only in-frame clones and misses some; the assay was immunoSEQ multiplex PCR. The repertoire includes about 81,000 clones, approximately 92% of them detected once, and around 1.3% sits in the top ten. CDR3 length equals 15 residues. Germline loops: CDR1 LNHDA, CDR2 SQIVND (reference sequence). Comments on this clone: A junction end diverges from the germline sequence, so it may reflect a read error.

The clonotype originates from a person between 25 and 75 years old in good health. The chain has TRBV19 and TRBJ2-5; D remains unclear. Specimen: naive CD4+ T cells from blood. Subset reported: CD45RO-negative CD62L-positive naive CD4 T cells. This chain's CDR3 is CASSTMAAYQETQYF. The CDR3 DNA sequence: TGTGCCAGTAGTACAATGGCGGCTTACCAGGAGACCCAGTACTTC.